This record covers a single T cell receptor (beta chain). Its target is not known. TCRdb passed the 5' RACE reads through MiXCR, listing each CDR3 protein once. The table records approximately 500,000 distinct CDR3 sequences, roughly 25% of them present only once. The data belong to a study of T-cell memory formation after mild COVID-19. This CDR3 comprises 15 residues. CDR1 SGHRS and CDR2 YFSETQ come from the germline V gene. V lost 1 base to trimming and J lost 0 bases, with 11 bases between them. Study conclusions and caveats: Prior to infection, memory already included some responding clones, suggesting cross-reactive memory joined.

The TCR was taken from an adult woman who had mild COVID-19 (a few samples of this study predate the infection). Cell type and time point are not known. Sequenced material: PBMCs or a T cell subset sorted from them (not recorded which). This chain uses TRBV5-1 with TRBJ2-7; unclear D gene. CDR3 DNA: TGCGCCAGCAGCTTGACCCCCGAGGACTCCTACGAGCAGTACTTC. Its translation is CASSLTPEDSYEQYF. Complete variable domain (other parts from reference TRBV5-1 and TRBJ2-7): KAGVTQTPRYLIKTRGQQVTLSCSPISGHRSVSWYQQTPGQGLQFLFEYFSETQRNKGNFPGRFSGRQFSNSRSEMNVSTLELGDSALYLCASSLTPEDSYEQYFGPGTRLTVT.